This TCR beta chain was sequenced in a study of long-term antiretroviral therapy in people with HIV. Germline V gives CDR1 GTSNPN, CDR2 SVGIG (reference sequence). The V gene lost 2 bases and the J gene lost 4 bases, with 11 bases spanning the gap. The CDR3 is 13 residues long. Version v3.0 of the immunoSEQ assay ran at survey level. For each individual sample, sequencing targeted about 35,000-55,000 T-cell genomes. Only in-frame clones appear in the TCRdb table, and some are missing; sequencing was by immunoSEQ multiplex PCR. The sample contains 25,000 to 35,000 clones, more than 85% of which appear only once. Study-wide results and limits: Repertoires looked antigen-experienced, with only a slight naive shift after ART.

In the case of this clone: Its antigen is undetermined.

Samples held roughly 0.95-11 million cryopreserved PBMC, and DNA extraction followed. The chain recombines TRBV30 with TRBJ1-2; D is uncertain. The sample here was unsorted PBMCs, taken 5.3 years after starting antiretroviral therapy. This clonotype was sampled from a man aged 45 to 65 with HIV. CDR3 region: CAWSPGSSYGYTF. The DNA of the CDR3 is TGTGCCTGGAGTCCCGGGTCAAGCTATGGCTACACCTTC.